The next 27 T cell receptor beta chains were all read from a single sample in a study of T-cell memory formation after mild COVID-19. One entry per CDR3 protein results from TCRdb running MiXCR on the 5' RACE reads. The table shows some 330,000 distinct CDR3 sequences, with over 20% occurring only once. Sequences were obtained from PBMCs or a T cell subset sorted from them (not recorded which). These receptors originate from an adult woman who had mild COVID-19 (a few samples of this study predate the infection). Cell type and time point are not known.

The rearrangement joins TRBV5-4 to TRBJ2-2; D is possibly TRBD2 (6 bases). The germline CDR1 and CDR2 sequences are SGHNT and YYREEE (reference sequence). This CDR3 region has 16 residues. V dropped 0 bases and J dropped 1 base, with 10 bases sitting between them. CDR3 DNA: TGTGCCAGCAGCTTGGCGGCGGGGATGAACACCGGGGAGCTGTTTTTT. It specifies CASSLAAGMNTGELFF.

This clonotype was observed a few times. The rearrangement uses TRBV5-6 and TRBJ2-5; D not certain. The CDR3 runs to 12 residues. V lost 6 bases and J 5 bases, leaving 11 bases between the germline ends. The germline V gene has CDR1 SGHDT and CDR2 YYEEEE. The CDR3 DNA follows: TGTGCCAGCACTAGAGCGTTGGAGACCCAGTACTTC. Protein: CASTRALETQYF.

This clonotype was seen a handful of times. V is TRBV20-1 and J is TRBJ2-7; D not resolved. Germline V lookup: CDR1 DFQATT, CDR2 SNEGSKA (reference sequence). The CDR3 runs 13 residues. V was cut by 5 bases and J by 3 bases, with 14 bases left in between. This CDR3 reads CSAPPDGLYEQYF. CDR3 nucleotides: TGCAGTGCTCCCCCCGACGGTCTCTACGAGCAGTACTTC.

V is TRBV7-8 and J is TRBJ2-1; 10 bases fit TRBD2. Trimming at V came to 1 base and at J to 7 bases, leaving 7 bases not matched to a gene. CDR3 size: 16 residues. Germline CDR1 is SGHVS and CDR2 is FQNEAQ. The CDR3 sequence is CASSLGPGLASNEQFF. For the CDR3, the DNA is TGTGCCAGCAGCTTAGGCCCGGGACTAGCGTCAAATGAGCAGTTCTTC.

This clonotype occurred a few times. V gene TRBV4-2 combines with J gene TRBJ2-6, with no clear D. CDR1 is LGHNA, CDR2 YNFKEQ, per germline. This CDR3 region has 18 residues. V was pared by 0 bases and J by 0 bases, with 12 bases between. CDR3 protein: CASSQDPGRSSGANVLTF. The CDR3 nucleotides read TGTGCCAGCAGCCAAGACCCAGGACGGAGCTCTGGGGCCAACGTCCTGACTTTC.

This clonotype was picked up many times. The chain combines TRBV12-3 or TRBV12-4 with TRBJ2-4; the match to TRBD1 covers 9 bases. The CDR3 has 14 amino acids. The trim removed 6 bases at V and 7 bases at J, leaving 7 bases unmatched. CDR3 residues: CASSQGQGGNIQYF. CDR3 sequence (DNA): TGTGCCAGCAGCCAGGGACAGGGTGGGAACATTCAGTACTTC.

This clonotype was seen only a few times. This chain connects TRBV7-6 to TRBJ2-7, with TRBD2 matching 11 bases. Unmatched junction bases numbered 11, after V lost 1 base and J lost 9 bases. Germline CDR1 SGHVS, CDR2 FNYEAQ. CDR3 size: 16 residues. The CDR3 coding sequence is TGTGCCAGCAGCTTAGTAACTAGCGGGGGCCTACGAGGGCAGTACTTC. It is translated as CASSLVTSGGLRGQYF.

V usage is TRBV9 and J usage is TRBJ1-1; no firm D call. CDR1 is SGDLS and CDR2 is YYNGEE in the germline V gene. Trimming removed 0 bases at V and 1 base at J, with 4 bases between. The CDR3 is 13 amino acids. The CDR3 DNA reads TGTGCCAGCAGCGTAGAAAAGAACACTGAAGCTTTCTTT. It yields the protein CASSVEKNTEAFF.

This clonotype was seen many times. The genes are TRBV15 and TRBJ2-3; possible D gene TRBD1, 5 bases. The germline V gene encodes CDR1 LNHNV and CDR2 YYDKDF (reference sequence). The V gene lost 3 bases and the J gene lost 4 bases, with 14 bases spanning the gap. The CDR3 is made up of 15 amino acids. Written as DNA, the CDR3 is TGTGCCACCAGCAGTAGGGGCTCGGGCCCAGATACGCAGTATTTT. Encoded protein: CATSSRGSGPDTQYF.

This clonotype was found many times. This chain uses TRBV20-1 with TRBJ1-5, with TRBD1 identical over 9 bases. J lost 7 bases, V lost 1 base, and 14 bases had no gene match. From germline, CDR1 is DFQATT and CDR2 SNEGSKA (reference sequence). The CDR3 sequence is 17 residues long. The CDR3 loop reads CSARGKNRGQFNQPQHF. CDR3 DNA: TGCAGTGCTAGAGGAAAAAACAGGGGGCAGTTCAACCAGCCCCAGCATTTT.

This clonotype was found a few times. V gene TRBV12-3 or TRBV12-4 combines with J gene TRBJ2-1; 9 bases are shared with TRBD1. Losses at the gene ends were 6 bases for V and 7 bases for J; bases not matched to a gene: 1. This CDR3 contains 12 residues. In nucleotides, the CDR3 is TGTGCCAGCAGGGACAGGGGTAATGAGCAGTTCTTC. Protein product: CASRDRGNEQFF.

This clonotype was seen a handful of times. The chain combines TRBV5-1 with TRBJ2-7; 13 positions match TRBD2. The CDR3 consists of 16 residues. In germline, CDR1 is SGHRS, CDR2 YFSETQ. Unmatched junction bases numbered 8, after V lost 7 bases and J lost 1 base. CDR3 DNA sequence: TGCGCCAGCGGGCCTCGACTAGCGGGGGGATCCTACGAGCAGTACTTC. Translated: CASGPRLAGGSYEQYF. Using reference TRBV5-1 and TRBJ2-7 for the parts outside the CDR3, the full variable domain is KAGVTQTPRYLIKTRGQQVTLSCSPISGHRSVSWYQQTPGQGLQFLFEYFSETQRNKGNFPGRFSGRQFSNSRSEMNVSTLELGDSALYLCASGPRLAGGSYEQYFGPGTRLTVT.

V is TRBV19 and J is TRBJ1-6, with TRBD1 identical over 8 bases. V was clipped by 5 bases and J by 7 bases; unmatched bases: 10. The CDR3 runs to 16 residues. Per the germline V gene, CDR1 is LNHDA and CDR2 is SQIVND (reference sequence). The CDR3 reads CASSPRTGLMNSPLHF. The CDR3 DNA reads TGTGCCAGTAGTCCTCGGACAGGGCTAATGAATTCACCCCTCCACTTT.

V is TRBV12-3 or TRBV12-4 and J is TRBJ2-6, with 7 bases lining up with TRBD2. The CDR3 covers 16 residues. J was trimmed by 0 bases and V by 7 bases; bases with no gene match: 6. The CDR3 region is CASKAGLTSGANVLTF. For the CDR3, the DNA is TGTGCCAGCAAGGCGGGACTAACCTCTGGGGCCAACGTCCTGACTTTC.

This clonotype has a handful of counts. The chain combines TRBV5-1 with TRBJ2-7; 10 nucleotides agree with TRBD1. Germline lookup yields CDR1 SGHRS and CDR2 YFSETQ. The CDR3 loop spans 16 amino acids. Trimming removed 4 bases from V and 7 bases from J; junction bases left unmatched: 14. DNA for the CDR3: TGCGCCAGCAGCCGGGGCGGGACAGGGGATTCGGGAGAGCAGTACTTC. It is translated as CASSRGGTGDSGEQYF. The full variable domain, with the rest looked up from reference TRBV5-1 and TRBJ2-7, is KAGVTQTPRYLIKTRGQQVTLSCSPISGHRSVSWYQQTPGQGLQFLFEYFSETQRNKGNFPGRFSGRQFSNSRSEMNVSTLELGDSALYLCASSRGGTGDSGEQYFGPGTRLTVT.

Only one count was recorded for this clonotype. The chain links TRBV24-1 to TRBJ2-7; 9 nucleotides align to TRBD1. Trimming removed 9 bases from V and 3 bases from J; junction bases left unmatched: 5. Germline V gene sequence: CDR1 KGHDR, CDR2 SFDVKD. The CDR3 length is 13 residues. This chain's CDR3 is CATEETGGYEQYF. For the CDR3, the DNA is TGTGCCACCGAAGAGACAGGGGGCTACGAGCAGTACTTC.

The chain joins TRBV29-1 to TRBJ1-2; 8 positions agree with TRBD1. The CDR3 consists of 13 residues. After removal of 8 bases from V and 5 bases from J, the junction contained 10 bases not matched to a gene. Looked up from germline, CDR1 is SQVTM and CDR2 is ANQGSEA. Here the CDR3 DNA reads TGCAGCACCGGAGGGACAGGAGGGTATGGCTACACCTTC. As protein: CSTGGTGGYGYTF.

In this sample, this clonotype turned up a few times. This rearrangement joins TRBV12-3 or TRBV12-4 to TRBJ2-6; 8 bases are a match to TRBD2. Trimming removed 3 bases from V and 1 base from J; junction bases left unmatched: 11. This CDR3 contains 19 residues. As DNA, the CDR3 is TGTGCCAGCAGTTTTGCGGGGGGCAGATCTCCATCTGGGGCCAACGTCCTGACTTTC. Translated: CASSFAGGRSPSGANVLTF.

V gene TRBV25-1 combines with J gene TRBJ2-5, with 10 positions matching TRBD2. Trimming removed 8 bases from V and 5 bases from J; junction bases left unmatched: 8. Germline-derived CDR1 and CDR2 are MGHDK and SYGVNS. The CDR3 length is 14 residues. The CDR3 spells CASGTSAFKETQYF. The CDR3 nucleotides read TGTGCCAGCGGGACTAGCGCTTTTAAGGAGACCCAGTACTTC.

CDR3: CASSPWAGTDTQYF. In DNA form, the CDR3 reads TGTGCCAGCAGCCCATGGGCCGGGACAGATACGCAGTATTTT. This rearrangement joins TRBV11-1 to TRBJ2-3; D not resolved. Per the germline V gene, CDR1 is SGHAT and CDR2 is FQDESV (reference sequence). The CDR3 is made up of 14 amino acids. Trimming pared 5 bases from V and 3 bases from J, leaving 12 bases between. The complete variable domain, with remaining parts taken from reference TRBV11-1 and TRBJ2-3, reads EAEVAQSPRYKITEKSQAVAFWCDPISGHATLYWYRQILGQGPELLVQFQDESVVDDSQLPKDRFSAERLKGVDSTLKIQPAELGDSAMYLCASSPWAGTDTQYFGPGTRLTVL.

This clonotype was counted a few times. J is TRBJ2-4 and V is TRBV4-1, with D unresolved. The CDR3 spans 16 residues. V was clipped by 0 bases and J by 0 bases, with 9 bases between them. The germline CDR1 and CDR2 sequences are MGHRA and YSYEKL. The CDR3: CASSQDPVLAKNIQYF. Written as DNA, the CDR3 is TGCGCCAGCAGCCAAGATCCGGTACTAGCCAAAAACATTCAGTACTTC.

The chain links TRBV6-2 or TRBV6-3 to TRBJ2-5; no reliable D call. The V gene lost 5 bases and the J gene lost 5 bases, with 9 bases spanning the gap. Germline CDR1 and CDR2: MNHEY and SVGEGT. The CDR3 consists of 12 residues. The DNA of the CDR3 is TGTGCCAGCAGTCGGGCGGCCGAGACCCAGTACTTC. This gives the protein CASSRAAETQYF.

The sample holds many counts of this clonotype. The chain links TRBV4-1 to TRBJ2-1, with D perhaps being TRBD1 or TRBD2 (5 bases each). V was shortened by 5 bases and J by 5 bases, with 16 bases between the two germline ends. The CDR3 has 15 residues. Per the germline V gene, CDR1 is MGHRA and CDR2 is YSYEKL. The DNA for the CDR3 is TGCGCCAGCAGCAACCGGGGCCTCTCGCACAATGAGCAGTTCTTC. Its translation: CASSNRGLSHNEQFF.

This clonotype showed up just a few times. This sequence joins TRBV29-1 and TRBJ2-3; 10 positions match TRBD2. Germline V lookup: CDR1 SQVTM, CDR2 ANQGSEA. V was clipped by 7 bases and J by 5 bases; unmatched bases: 12. This CDR3 has 15 amino acids. This chain's CDR3 is CSALPLAGVGDTQYF. The CDR3 region has the DNA TGCAGCGCTCTTCCCCTAGCGGGAGTTGGAGATACGCAGTATTTT.

This clonotype was recorded a few times. The chain has TRBV12-3 or TRBV12-4 and TRBJ1-2, with D possibly being TRBD1 (5 bases). V lost 6 bases and J 6 bases, leaving 14 bases between the germline ends. The length of the CDR3 is 13 residues. CDR3 coding DNA: TGTGCCAGCAGCAATACCGGGGCCAATGGCTACACCTTC. Its translation: CASSNTGANGYTF.

This sequence joins TRBV24-1 and TRBJ2-1; perhaps TRBD2 as D (6 bases). CDR1 and CDR2 from the germline V gene are KGHDR and SFDVKD. The CDR3 covers 16 residues. The V end lost 3 bases, the J end lost 9 bases, and 20 bases lay between the germline ends. CDR3 in amino acids: CATSDTRGGYVSEQFF. Here the CDR3 DNA reads TGTGCCACCAGTGATACCCGTGGAGGGTACGTCAGTGAGCAGTTCTTC.

This chain uses TRBV11-2 with TRBJ1-1; D is undetermined. CDR1 is SGHAT, CDR2 FQNNGV, per germline. The V and J ends lost 7 bases and 1 base respectively, with 10 bases between them. This CDR3 has 13 residues. CDR3 protein: CASTPFRNTEAFF. The CDR3 DNA reads as TGTGCCAGCACCCCTTTCAGGAACACTGAAGCTTTCTTT.